This T cell receptor (beta chain) appears in the sequencing data of a study of OX40 agonist ivuxolimab in advanced cancers. Study information: Ivuxolimab is a fully human IgG2 antibody that activates OX40 (CD134). Broader study findings: Doses of 0.1 to 3.0 mg/kg were accompanied by clonal expansion of CD4+ and CD8+ blood T cells by week 6. Low normalized T-cell clonal expansion was additionally recorded for some nonresponders. The study found among the lowest clonal expansion in partial responders at 0.1-3.0 mg/kg.

Concerning this clone itself: The antigen is not known.

Clones were sequenced by immunoSEQ multiplex PCR, and TCRdb holds only the in-frame ones, with some missing. Altogether fewer than 80,000 clones are present, nearly 90% being singletons, with the ten largest covering around 11%. The specimen was CD4+ or CD8+ T cells sorted from blood, collected in a trial of the OX40 agonist ivuxolimab. This sequence originates from an adult with an advanced solid tumor such as melanoma, head and neck, liver or kidney cancer.

CDR3 coding DNA: TGTGCCTGGAGCTTTGACGTGAACACTGAAGCTTTCTTT. This gives the protein CAWSFDVNTEAFF. The chain couples TRBV30 to TRBJ1-1; D gene ambiguous. The ends were cut back, 3 bases at V and 0 bases at J, with 8 bases in the middle. The germline V gene encodes CDR1 GTSNPN and CDR2 SVGIG (reference sequence). The CDR3 totals 13 residues.